Listed below are T cell receptor beta chains from one sample, sequenced in a study of CD8 T cells in ankylosing spondylitis. One entry per CDR3 protein, called by TCRdb with MiXCR from the 5' RACE reads. The sample holds some 200,000 distinct CDR3 sequences, roughly 18% seen once. The sequenced sample was blood, either unsorted or a sorted T cell fraction (not recorded which). All receptors come from a male donor aged 10 to 35 with ankylosing spondylitis or in good health (not recorded which). Both conserved end residues are part of each CDR3. The D gene is left open where the match is weak. Part of the rows lack a size; the others show once, few, many or a class for expanded clones.

d_call	v_call	clone_size	j_call	cdr3_aa	cdr3_nt
NA	TRBV19	many	TRBJ2-7	CAVDSSYEQYF	TGTGCCGTGGACAGCTCCTACGAGCAGTACTTC
TRBD2	TRBV7-9	NA	TRBJ2-5	CASSLGREWGETQYF	TGTGCCAGCAGCTTAGGGCGGGAGTGGGGAGAGACCCAGTACTTC
NA	TRBV5-1	many	TRBJ2-7	CASSLDRADEQYF	TGCGCCAGCAGCTTGGACAGGGCGGACGAGCAGTACTTC
TRBD2	TRBV12-3/TRBV12-4	many	TRBJ2-1	CASSLGVVLADTYEQFF	TGTGCCAGCAGTTTAGGGGTTGTACTAGCGGATACATATGAGCAGTTCTTC
TRBD2	TRBV7-2	NA	TRBJ2-1	CASSVTSGRLNEQFF	TGTGCCAGCAGCGTGACTAGCGGGAGATTAAATGAGCAGTTCTTC
TRBD2	TRBV10-3	NA	TRBJ2-1	CAISESGREGLNEQFF	TGTGCCATCAGTGAGTCGGGCCGGGAGGGCCTCAATGAGCAGTTCTTC
TRBD2	TRBV12-3/TRBV12-4	many	TRBJ2-1	CASSPRPGTSGSEQFF	TGTGCCAGCAGTCCTCGGCCGGGGACTAGCGGGAGTGAGCAGTTCTTC
TRBD2	TRBV29-1	many	TRBJ2-5	CSVEGTSGIQETQYF	TGCAGCGTTGAAGGGACTAGCGGGATTCAAGAGACCCAGTACTTC
NA	TRBV6-5	NA	TRBJ2-7	CASSFPESNEQYF	TGTGCCAGCAGTTTCCCGGAGTCAAACGAGCAGTACTTC
TRBD2	TRBV7-8	many	TRBJ2-1	CASSLVAPGTSSYNEQFF	TGTGCCAGCAGCTTAGTGGCCCCCGGGACTAGCAGCTACAATGAGCAGTTCTTC
TRBD2	TRBV11-2	NA	TRBJ2-5	CASSFLAGGPETQYF	TGTGCCAGCAGCTTCCTCGCGGGAGGGCCGGAGACCCAGTACTTC
NA	TRBV13	many	TRBJ2-3	CASSFQGRDTQYF	TGTGCCAGCAGCTTTCAGGGGAGGGATACGCAGTATTTT
NA	TRBV10-3	many	TRBJ1-3	CAITPSSGNTIYF	TGTGCCATCACGCCGAGCTCTGGAAACACCATATATTTT
NA	TRBV10-2	many	TRBJ1-6	CASSEISYNSPLHF	TGCGCCAGCAGCGAGATCTCCTATAATTCACCCCTCCACTTT
TRBD2	TRBV6-2/TRBV6-3	many	TRBJ2-1	CASSPTSGRVFYNEQFF	TGTGCCAGCAGCCCGACTAGCGGGAGAGTTTTTTACAATGAGCAGTTCTTC
NA	TRBV6-2/TRBV6-3	many	TRBJ2-2	CASRNLGTGELFF	TGTGCCAGCAGAAACTTAGGGACCGGGGAGCTGTTTTTT
NA	TRBV28	many	TRBJ2-1	CASSLEGEQFF	TGTGCCAGCAGTTTGGAAGGGGAGCAGTTCTTC
NA	TRBV5-4	NA	TRBJ1-1	CASSPAQGDTEAFF	TGTGCCAGCAGCCCGGCCCAGGGTGATACTGAAGCTTTCTTT
NA	TRBV12-3/TRBV12-4	many	TRBJ1-4	CASSLGTTDSLFF	TGTGCCAGCAGTTTAGGGACGACCGATAGCCTGTTTTTT
NA	TRBV7-2	NA	TRBJ2-5	CASSRVGETQYF	TGTGCCAGCAGCCGGGTGGGAGAGACCCAGTACTTC
NA	TRBV20-1	many	TRBJ2-1	CSATQDRSSYNEQFF	TGCAGTGCTACCCAAGACCGGAGCTCCTACAATGAGCAGTTCTTC
NA	TRBV4-2	NA	TRBJ2-7	CASSRSLGPLEQYF	TGTGCCAGCTCCCGTTCATTAGGGCCGTTAGAGCAGTACTTC
NA	TRBV29-1	NA	TRBJ2-1	CSVARSTSYNEQFF	TGCAGCGTAGCCAGGAGCACGTCGTACAATGAGCAGTTCTTC
NA	TRBV20-1	many	TRBJ1-5	CSAMDGRWGNQPQHF	TGCAGTGCTATGGACGGCCGCTGGGGCAATCAGCCCCAGCATTTT